The clone carrying this T cell receptor beta chain has only one observation. This specimen belongs to a study of blood T cell repertoires in COVID-19. Method: immunoSEQ multiplex PCR; TCRdb's copy keeps in-frame clones and lacks some. The sample consists of some 15,000 clones, 70% to 90% of them appearing once. Trimming removed 5 bases at V and 4 bases at J, with 6 bases between. The germline CDR1 and CDR2 sequences are LNHDA and SQIVND (reference sequence). The CDR3 runs to 12 residues. The chain recombines TRBV19 with TRBJ2-1, with D hard to call. Sequenced input: peripheral blood. The sequence was obtained from a human donor in a cohort sampled during active COVID-19. The CDR3 DNA reads TGTGCCAGTAGTTACTTATACAATGAGCAGTTCTTC. This codes for CASSYLYNEQFF.